This TCR beta chain was documented in a study of blood T cell repertoires in COVID-19. Study background: Nucleic acid was either cDNA or gDNA, and it came from T cells, B-cell-depleted T cells, or PBMCs.

Sequenced by immunoSEQ multiplex PCR; TCRdb stores in-frame clones only, minus some. The repertoire has some 83,000 clones, 84% of them found once; the top ten carry 3% to 4.5%. Deletions cut 0 bases from V and 7 bases from J, with 13 bases between. The CDR3 is 14 residues long. Per the germline V gene, CDR1 is SGHNT and CDR2 is YENEEA. Sequenced input: peripheral blood. V gene TRBV11-3 combines with J gene TRBJ2-7, with D possibly TRBD2 on 5 matching bases. The clonotype comes from a man between 50 and 59 years old with acute or convalescent COVID-19. CDR3 sequence: CASSLEIRGLEQYF. In DNA form, the CDR3 reads TGTGCCAGCAGCTTAGAAATTCGGGGATTAGAGCAGTACTTC.